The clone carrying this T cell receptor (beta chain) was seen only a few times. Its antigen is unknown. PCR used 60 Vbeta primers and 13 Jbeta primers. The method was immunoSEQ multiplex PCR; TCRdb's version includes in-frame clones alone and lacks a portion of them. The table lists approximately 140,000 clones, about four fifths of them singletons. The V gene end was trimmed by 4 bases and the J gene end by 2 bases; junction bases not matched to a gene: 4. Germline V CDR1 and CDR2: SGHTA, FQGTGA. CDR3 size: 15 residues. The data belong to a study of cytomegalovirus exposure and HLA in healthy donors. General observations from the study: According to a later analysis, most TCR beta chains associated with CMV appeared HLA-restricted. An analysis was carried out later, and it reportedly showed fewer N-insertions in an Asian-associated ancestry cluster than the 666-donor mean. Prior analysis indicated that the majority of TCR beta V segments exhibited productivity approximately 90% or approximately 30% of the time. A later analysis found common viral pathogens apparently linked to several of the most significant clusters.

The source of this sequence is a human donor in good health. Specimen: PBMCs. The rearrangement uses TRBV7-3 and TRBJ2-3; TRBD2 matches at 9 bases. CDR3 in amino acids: CASSSRGGDTDTQYF. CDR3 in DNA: TGTGCCAGCAGCTCGCGGGGGGGAGACACAGATACGCAGTATTTT.